This TCR beta chain was captured in a study of T cell repertoires in aging, cancer and after chemotherapy. Looking at the study overall: Patients with chronic lymphocytic leukemia were sampled before and after fludarabine- or bendamustine-based chemotherapy.

Findings and caveats of the study: Compared with age-matched healthy donors, untreated hematological or solid cancer patients showed higher blood TCR clonality.

Rearranged V-D-J TRB sequences were amplified with a mixed TRB-A/B primer pool. TCRdb re-derived calls from the multiplex PCR reads in MiXCR, one entry per CDR3 protein. The sample shows 10,000 to 15,000 distinct CDR3 sequences, under 35% of them seen only once. This clonotype was seen only a few times. Antigen: not known. A junction boundary mismatches the germline segment, possibly from a read error. The CDR3 consists of 12 residues. Germline CDR1 DFQATT, CDR2 SNEGSKA (reference sequence). TCR beta rearrangements were amplified from peripheral blood genomic DNA. This chain joins TRBV20-1 and TRBJ1-2; perhaps TRBD1 as D (5 bases). The origin of this receptor is a human donor with a blood cancer. Sequencing input: blood. The CDR3 DNA reads TGCAGTGTTAGAAGGGGCGGCTATGGCTACACCTTC. Its protein product is CSVRRGGYGYTF.